The 22 T cell receptor beta chains reported below all come from one sample, sequenced in a study of technical replicates of blood from several donors. Profiling relied on immunoSEQ multiplex PCR, and the TCRdb table lists in-frame clones only, not all of them. The table shows about 78,000 clones, with 85% to 95% occurring only once. Sequenced: T cells isolated from PBMCs. The receptors come from a human donor in good health.

This rearrangement joins TRBV9 to TRBJ1-3; D not certain. The CDR3 totals 11 residues. The ends were cut back, 4 bases at V and 8 bases at J, with 7 bases in the middle. Germline CDR1 and CDR2: SGDLS and YYNGEE. The CDR3: CASSPGDTIYF. The CDR3, as DNA: TGTGCCAGCAGCCCCGGGGACACCATATATTTT.

This chain connects TRBV2 to TRBJ1-5, with D perhaps TRBD1 (6 bases). From germline, CDR1 is SNHLY and CDR2 FYNNEI. This CDR3 region has 14 residues. V gave up 7 bases and J gave up 7 bases, with 17 bases separating them. DNA of the CDR3: TGTGCCAGCACAAAGGGGGGGGCTCCCCAGCCCCAGCATTTT. Translated: CASTKGGAPQPQHF.

This sequence joins TRBV5-4 and TRBJ2-3; TRBD1 aligns across 7 bases. CDR1 SGHNT and CDR2 YYREEE come from the germline V gene (reference sequence). With 5 bases clipped from V and 2 bases from J, the junction kept 2 bases outside the gene matches. The CDR3 covers 13 residues. The CDR3 DNA is TGTGCCAGCAGTAGGGGGCCCACAGATACGCAGTATTTT. Residues: CASSRGPTDTQYF.

The rearrangement joins TRBV6-1 to TRBJ2-5; 9 bases fit TRBD1. Germline V gives CDR1 MNHNS, CDR2 SASEGT. J lost 1 base, V lost 6 bases, and 6 bases had no gene match. This CDR3 comprises 15 residues. The CDR3 protein is CASRGDRVGQETQYF. CDR3 sequence (DNA): TGTGCCAGCAGGGGGGACAGGGTAGGCCAAGAGACCCAGTACTTC.

This clone was seen a few times. The chain couples TRBV2 to TRBJ1-6; 8 nucleotides line up with TRBD1. Losses at the gene ends were 4 bases for V and 6 bases for J; bases not matched to a gene: 11. This CDR3 has 17 residues. Germline V CDR1 and CDR2: SNHLY, FYNNEI. CDR3 sequence reads: CASSVIGTGTINSPLHF. In DNA, the CDR3 is TGTGCCAGCAGTGTTATAGGGACAGGCACAATTAATTCACCCCTCCACTTT.

V gene TRBV6-1 combines with J gene TRBJ1-5, with a possible D match to TRBD1 (6 bases). V lost 7 bases, J lost 5 bases, and 12 bases lay in between. The germline V gene has CDR1 MNHNS and CDR2 SASEGT. The CDR3 contains 13 residues. This chain's CDR3 is CASIRTVDQPQHF. Here the CDR3 DNA reads TGTGCCAGCATCAGGACAGTGGATCAGCCCCAGCATTTT.

The chain employs TRBV2 and TRBJ1-1, with D perhaps matching TRBD1 (6 bases). This CDR3 comprises 13 residues. V shed 5 bases and J shed 3 bases, with 10 bases lying between them. Germline-derived CDR1 and CDR2 are SNHLY and FYNNEI. The CDR3 sequence is CASSRGGDTEAFF. The CDR3 nucleotides read TGTGCCAGCAGTAGGGGGGGGGACACTGAAGCTTTCTTT.

The chain is built from TRBV7-6 and TRBJ2-2; TRBD1 might be the D (5 bases). Germline CDR1 SGHVS, CDR2 FNYEAQ. V shed 1 base and J shed 3 bases, with 9 bases lying between them. CDR3 length: 15 residues. The CDR3 loop reads CASSLGGQDTGELFF. The CDR3 DNA sequence: TGTGCCAGCAGCTTAGGGGGCCAGGACACCGGGGAGCTGTTTTTT.

The chain has TRBV28 and TRBJ1-1; 7 bases align to TRBD1. The CDR3 consists of 11 residues. V lost 7 bases, J lost 5 bases, and 1 base stayed unmatched. The V gene's germline CDR1 is MDHEN and CDR2 SYDVKM. CDR3 sequence reads: CASTGGTEAFF. The CDR3 DNA is TGTGCCAGCACAGGGGGAACTGAAGCTTTCTTT.

CDR3 sequence: CSALEDRKAFF. The CDR3 DNA reads TGCAGTGCCCTCGAGGACAGGAAAGCTTTCTTT. The V and J genes are TRBV20-1 and TRBJ1-1, with 7 bases matching TRBD1. The CDR3 loop spans 11 amino acids. V trimming: 6 bases; J trimming: 9 bases; junction bases outside the gene matches: 7. CDR1 DFQATT and CDR2 SNEGSKA come from the germline V gene (reference sequence).

By share, this clone ranks as medium-sized. The chain joins TRBV5-6 to TRBJ2-7; D is possibly TRBD2 (5 bases). The CDR3 extends over 13 amino acids. From germline, CDR1 is SGHDT and CDR2 YYEEEE. V was cut by 1 base and J by 2 bases, with 7 bases left in between. CDR3 sequence: CASSLSGTYEQYF. CDR3 DNA sequence: TGTGCCAGCAGCTTGAGCGGTACCTACGAGCAGTACTTC.

This chain links TRBV6-5 with TRBJ1-1; D is undetermined. The CDR3 contains 14 residues. Germline-derived CDR1 and CDR2 are MNHEY and SVGAGI. Trimming left V 2 bases short and J 3 bases short, with 10 bases between. As DNA, the CDR3 is TGTGCCAGCAGTTACCGCGGGAGGTACACTGAAGCTTTCTTT. Protein sequence: CASSYRGRYTEAFF.

This chain joins TRBV27 and TRBJ2-7; 7 bases line up with TRBD1. Germline loops: CDR1 MNHEY, CDR2 SMNVEV (reference sequence). CDR3 length: 15 residues. V shed 1 base and J 2 bases; nucleotides not matched to a gene: 5. CDR3 sequence: CASSLLGQDPYEQYF. CDR3 in DNA: TGTGCCAGCAGTTTATTAGGACAGGACCCCTACGAGCAGTACTTC.

V and J are TRBV11-2 and TRBJ2-7; a possible D gene is TRBD1 (6 bases). Per germline, CDR1 SGHAT and CDR2 FQNNGV. This CDR3 has 15 residues. V was cut by 7 bases and J by 3 bases, with 19 bases left in between. The CDR3 DNA is TGTGCCAGCACCGCGGGCTGGACAGAAGTCTACGAGCAGTACTTC. Translating gives CASTAGWTEVYEQYF.

V is TRBV4-2 and J is TRBJ1-4, with 7 nucleotides matching TRBD1. Germline loops: CDR1 LGHNA, CDR2 YNFKEQ. The CDR3 is 15 residues long. The V and J ends lost 1 base and 3 bases, in that order; junction bases with no gene match: 2. The CDR3 DNA reads TGTGCCAGCAGCCAAGGGGGACAGTCTAATGAAAAACTGTTTTTT. Encoded protein: CASSQGGQSNEKLFF.

This rearrangement joins TRBV18 to TRBJ2-2; 7 bases are a match to TRBD1. CDR3 length equals 15 residues. V dropped 5 bases and J dropped 0; count of bases not matched to a gene: 3. The germline CDR1 and CDR2 sequences are KGHSH and LQKENI. DNA of the CDR3: TGTGCCAGCTCATCGGGACAGTCGAACACCGGGGAGCTGTTTTTT. It specifies CASSSGQSNTGELFF.

V and J are TRBV10-3 and TRBJ2-3; 11 nucleotides line up with TRBD1. This CDR3 spans 16 amino acids. Germline-derived CDR1 and CDR2 are ENHRY and SYGVKD. Trimming at V came to 6 bases and at J to 4 bases, leaving 9 bases not matched to a gene. CDR3 region: CAIRDYGQGAADTQYF. Here the CDR3 DNA reads TGTGCCATCAGAGACTACGGACAGGGGGCGGCAGATACGCAGTATTTT.

This chain uses TRBV7-8 with TRBJ1-1; D might be TRBD1 (5 bases). Germline V gene data show CDR1 as SGHVS and CDR2 as FQNEAQ. The CDR3 contains 16 residues. Trimming took 3 bases from V and 4 from J, leaving 18 bases between them. CDR3: CASSFGPASGITEAFF. CDR3 nucleotide sequence: TGTGCCAGCAGCTTCGGCCCCGCCTCAGGGATCACTGAAGCTTTCTTT.

The count of this clone is one. The CDR3 coding sequence is TGTGCCAGCAGCACCGGGACAGGTCACTACGAGCAGTACTTC. Its translation: CASSTGTGHYEQYF. The chain joins TRBV6-5 to TRBJ2-5; 8 nucleotides agree with TRBD1. Judging by the DNA end, TRBJ2-7 fits better; the J call may be wrong. In germline, CDR1 is MNHEY, CDR2 SVGAGI. The length of the CDR3 is 14 residues.

The chain uses TRBV5-4 and TRBJ2-7; D may be TRBD1 (6 bases). This CDR3 contains 13 residues. Germline assignment: CDR1 SGHNT and CDR2 YYREEE (reference sequence). Deletions cut 4 bases from V and 7 bases from J, with 15 bases between. DNA of the CDR3: TGTGCCAGCAGCGCCTCCAGGGGTCGGGAGCAGTACTTC. Amino acid sequence: CASSASRGREQYF. Combining the CDR3 with reference TRBV5-4 and TRBJ2-7 gives the whole variable domain ETGVTQSPTHLIKTRGQQVTLRCSSQSGHNTVSWYQQALGQGPQFIFQYYREEENGRGNFPPRFSGLQFPNYSSELNVNALELDDSALYLCASSASRGREQYFGPGTRLTVT.

V is TRBV2 and J is TRBJ1-6; no reliable D call. Germline CDR1 SNHLY, CDR2 FYNNEI. V lost 7 bases to trimming and J lost 0 bases, with 13 bases between them. The CDR3 has 16 residues. This CDR3 reads CASNGRGLSYNSPLHF. The CDR3 nucleotides read TGTGCCAGCAACGGAAGAGGGCTCTCCTATAATTCACCCCTCCACTTT.

The chain joins TRBV30 to TRBJ1-2; D perhaps matches TRBD1 (6 bases). Per germline, CDR1 GTSNPN and CDR2 SVGIG (reference sequence). The CDR3 loop spans 14 amino acids. Trimming left V 0 bases short and J 8 bases short, with 16 bases between. This CDR3 is CAWSVQGFRGGYTF. CDR3 coding DNA: TGTGCCTGGAGTGTACAAGGGTTTAGGGGGGGCTACACCTTC. The variable domain in full, with the rest retrieved from reference TRBV30 and TRBJ1-2, is SQTIHQWPATLVQPVGSPLSLECTVEGTSNPNLYWYRQAAGRGLQLLFYSVGIGQISSEVPQNLSASRPQDRQFILSSKKLLLSDSGFYLCAWSVQGFRGGYTFGSGTRLTVV.